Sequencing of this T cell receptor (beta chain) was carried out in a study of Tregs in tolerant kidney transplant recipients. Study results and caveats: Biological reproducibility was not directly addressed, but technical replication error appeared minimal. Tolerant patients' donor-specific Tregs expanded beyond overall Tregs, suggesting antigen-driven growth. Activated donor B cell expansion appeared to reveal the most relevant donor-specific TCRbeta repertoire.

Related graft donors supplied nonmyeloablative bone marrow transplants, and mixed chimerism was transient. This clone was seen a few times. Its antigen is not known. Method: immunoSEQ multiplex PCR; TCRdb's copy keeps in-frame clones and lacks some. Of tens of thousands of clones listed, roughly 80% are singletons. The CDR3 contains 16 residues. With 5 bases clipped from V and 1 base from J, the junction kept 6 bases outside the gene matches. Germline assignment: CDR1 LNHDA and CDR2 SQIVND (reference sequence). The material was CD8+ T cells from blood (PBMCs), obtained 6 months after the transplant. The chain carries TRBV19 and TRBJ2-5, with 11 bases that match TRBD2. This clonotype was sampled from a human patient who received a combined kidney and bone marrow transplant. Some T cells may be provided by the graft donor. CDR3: CASSRVSGGGQETQYF. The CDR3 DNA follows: TGTGCCAGTAGTCGCGTTAGCGGGGGGGGCCAAGAGACCCAGTACTTC.